Presented here are 26 T cell receptor beta chains from one specimen sequenced in a study of tissue T cells after allogeneic stem cell transplantation. Profiled with immunoSEQ multiplex PCR; TCRdb holds only in-frame clones, not every one. The sample holds about 50,000 clones, around 67% seen once. The sequencing sample was made of sorted cells pooled from one or two spleens. These receptors came from a pool of C57BL/6 mice in good health.

For this clone: Gene names are mouse gene names. The CDR3 is cut off 1 residue early in the read; its end comes from the germline J gene. V gene TRBV29 combines with J gene TRBJ1-1; the D is unclear. The ends were cut back, 4 bases at V and 1 base at J, with 7 bases in the middle. Germline V gene sequence: CDR1 MSHET, CDR2 SYDVDS. The CDR3 runs to 13 residues. The sequenced CDR3 bases are TGTGCTAGCAGTTCGGGCAAAAACACAGAAGTCTTC. It is translated as CASSSGKNTEVF. Given in full, the CDR3 is CASSSGKNTEVFF. The full variable domain, its missing parts supplied by reference TRBV29 and TRBJ1-1, is DMKVTQMPRYLIKRMGENVLLECGQDMSHETMYWYRQDPGLGLQLIYISYDVDSNSEGDIPKGYRVSRKKREHFSLILDSAKTNQTSVYFCASSSGKNTEVFFGKGTRLTVV.

This clone was detected a few times. Mouse gene names apply. From the germline J gene comes the end of the CDR3, since the read stops 1 residue before it. V and J are TRBV26 and TRBJ1-3, with TRBD1 as a possible D gene (6 bases). Germline V gene sequence: CDR1 KGHPV, CDR2 FQNQEV (reference sequence). The CDR3 loop spans 14 amino acids. Trimming left V 3 bases short and J 2 bases short, with 8 bases between. CDR3 DNA, as far as it was read: TGTGCCAGCAGTCTTAACAGGGCTGGAAATACGCTCTAT. Protein: CASSLNRAGNTLY. In full, the CDR3 reads CASSLNRAGNTLYF.

A note on this clone: These gene names are mouse names. Coverage ceases 1 residue before the CDR3 finishes, and the germline J gene fills in the end. The rearrangement links TRBV13-2 to TRBJ1-6; no reliable D call. TRBJ1-6 is an open reading frame whose function is uncertain. Germline CDR1 reads NNHNN; CDR2 reads SYGAGS (reference sequence). The germline V and J ends were trimmed by 2 bases and 4 bases, with 7 bases remaining between them. CDR3 length equals 14 residues. This chain's CDR3 is CASGEVQYNSPLYF. The CDR3 DNA, read in part, is TGTGCCAGCGGTGAAGTACAGTATAATTCGCCCCTCTAC.

As regards this clone: Gene names follow the mouse nomenclature. The read terminates 1 residue before the CDR3 end, so the remaining end is supplied by the germline J gene. V gene TRBV19 combines with J gene TRBJ2-4; 10 bases are shared with TRBD2. This CDR3 region has 15 residues. With 1 base clipped from V and 3 bases from J, the junction kept 2 bases outside the gene matches. Germline loops: CDR1 FNHDT, CDR2 SITEND (reference sequence). CDR3 DNA (partial): TGTGCCAGCAGTATACTGGGGGGGCGCCAAAACACCTTGTAC. This gives the protein CASSILGGRQNTLY. The full CDR3 protein reads CASSILGGRQNTLYF.

Details on this clone: These gene names are mouse names. The read falls 1 residue short of the CDR3 end, and the missing part is taken from the germline J gene. The chain employs TRBV13-1 and TRBJ1-3; D ambiguous. The germline CDR1 and CDR2 sequences are NSHNY and SYGAGN. This CDR3 is 17 amino acids long. Deletions cut 2 bases from V and 0 bases from J, with 15 bases between. The covered CDR3 bases are TGTGCCAGCAGTGAGACCCCGCCAGGAAATTCTGGAAATACGCTCTAT. Its translation: CASSETPPGNSGNTLY. From start to end, the CDR3 is CASSETPPGNSGNTLYF.

Concerning this clone: All gene names here are mouse names. The read terminates 1 residue before the CDR3 end, so the remaining end is supplied by the germline J gene. This rearrangement joins TRBV15 to TRBJ1-4; D remains ambiguous. The CDR3 spans 13 residues. The ends were cut back, 6 bases at V and 2 bases at J, with 7 bases in the middle. CDR1 SGHND and CDR2 FRSKSL come from the germline V gene. The CDR3 DNA, read in part, is TGTGCCAGCAGCCTTGGGTCCAACGAAAGATTATTT. As protein: CASSLGSNERLF. The full CDR3 is CASSLGSNERLFF.

About this clone: Gene labels here are mouse ones. The read halts 1 residue ahead of the CDR3 end, with the missing end drawn from the germline J gene. This chain uses TRBV17 with TRBJ2-4; D not resolved. CDR1 is MNHDT and CDR2 is YYDKIL in the germline V gene. V gave up 0 bases and J gave up 0 bases, with 7 bases separating them. The CDR3 covers 15 residues. This CDR3 reads CASSRDTTSQNTLYF. The CDR3 DNA, read in part, is TGTGCTAGCAGTAGAGATACCACTAGTCAAAACACCTTGTAC. The entire variable domain, with the rest obtained from reference TRBV17 and TRBJ2-4, is as follows: DTTVKQNPRYKLARVGKPVNLICSQTMNHDTMYWYQKKPNQAPKLLLFYYDKILNREADTFEKFQSSRPNNSFCSLYIGSAGLEYSAMYLCASSRDTTSQNTLYFGAGTRLSVL.

This clone was seen a handful of times. All gene names here are mouse names. Sequencing ends 1 residue short of the CDR3 end; the germline J gene provides the rest. V and J are TRBV13-1 and TRBJ2-7; D unclear. The germline V and J ends were trimmed by 3 bases and 5 bases, with 3 bases remaining between them. Per germline, CDR1 NSHNY and CDR2 SYGAGN. This CDR3 has 10 amino acids. The CDR3 bases that were read are TGTGCCAGCAGTGGAAATGAACAGTAC. It yields the protein CASSGNEQY. The entire CDR3 is CASSGNEQYF.

This clone came up a few times. Gene names and germline refer to mouse. CDR3: CASSLLDWDYEQYF. The sequenced CDR3 bases are TGTGCCAGCTCTCTGCTGGACTGGGACTATGAACAGTAC. The chain links TRBV12-1 to TRBJ2-7; 8 nucleotides align to TRBD2. Sequencing ends 1 residue short of the CDR3 end; the germline J gene provides the rest. The length of the CDR3 is 14 residues. The V gene end was trimmed by 1 base and the J gene end by 3 bases; junction bases not matched to a gene: 4. Germline lookup yields CDR1 SGHSN and CDR2 HYEKVE.

Notes on this clone: Gene and germline names: mouse. Sequencing ends 1 residue short of the CDR3 end; the germline J gene provides the rest. The rearrangement joins TRBV16 to TRBJ2-5; D uncertain. Deletions cut 0 bases from V and 0 bases from J, with 7 bases between. This CDR3 has 15 amino acids. Germline V CDR1 and CDR2: SGHSA, FRNQAP. The covered CDR3 bases are TGTGCAAGCAGCTTAGATACGGATAACCAAGACACCCAGTAC. Translated: CASSLDTDNQDTQY. The whole CDR3 sequence is CASSLDTDNQDTQYF.

As for this clone: Gene names and germline refer to mouse. The read comes to an end 1 residue before the CDR3 does, leaving the germline J gene to fill in the end. The gene calls are TRBV13-2 and TRBJ2-5; D gene unclear. Germline CDR1 and CDR2: NNHNN and SYGAGS (reference sequence). The CDR3 has 12 residues. The V end lost 2 bases, the J end lost 7 bases, and 8 bases lay between the germline ends. The CDR3 protein is CASGERVNTQYF. CDR3 DNA (partial): TGTGCCAGCGGTGAGAGGGTGAACACCCAGTAC.

Concerning this clone: Gene names refer to mouse genes. The read ends 1 residue shy of where the CDR3 ends; the end is completed using the germline J gene. The V gene is TRBV19, the J gene TRBJ1-2, with 7 bases lining up with TRBD1. CDR1 and CDR2 (germline): FNHDT, SITEND (reference sequence). The CDR3 consists of 14 residues. V shed 4 bases and J 0 bases; nucleotides not matched to a gene: 3. CDR3 DNA, as far as it was read: TGTGCCAGCAGTCGGGACAGAACAAACTCCGACTACACC. Residues: CASSRDRTNSDYT. The whole CDR3 protein is CASSRDRTNSDYTF.

With regard to this clone: The gene names given are mouse names. The read stops 1 residue short of the end of the CDR3; the missing end is completed from the germline J gene. J is TRBJ2-1 and V is TRBV16; 9 nucleotides agree with TRBD1. V dropped 5 bases and J dropped 7; count of bases not matched to a gene: 3. This CDR3 region has 13 residues. The germline V gene encodes CDR1 SGHSA and CDR2 FRNQAP. The CDR3 sequence is CASSTTGGAEQFF. The part of the CDR3 DNA that was read is TGTGCAAGCAGCACGACAGGGGGAGCTGAGCAGTTC.

Notes on this clone: Mouse germline and gene names are used. The CDR3 end is not reached by the read, which stops 1 residue before it; the germline J gene fills it in. The chain employs TRBV19 and TRBJ2-1; D perhaps matches TRBD2 (5 bases). The length of the CDR3 is 14 residues. Germline CDR1 reads FNHDT; CDR2 reads SITEND (reference sequence). V dropped 1 base and J dropped 1 base, with 6 bases sitting between them. Here the CDR3 reads CASSIMGNYAEQFF. The DNA read from the CDR3 is TGTGCCAGCAGTATAATGGGGAACTATGCTGAGCAGTTC.

Comment on this clone: Gene names and germline refer to mouse. From the germline J gene comes the end of the CDR3, since the read stops 1 residue before it. The J gene is TRBJ2-7, the V gene TRBV5, with TRBD2 matching 9 bases. The V gene's germline CDR1 is LGHNA and CDR2 YNLKQL (reference sequence). This CDR3 is built from 14 residues. Losses at the gene ends were 1 base for V and 7 bases for J; bases not matched to a gene: 5. CDR3 bases read: TGTGCCAGCAGCCAAGGATGGGGGGGCCGGGAACAGTAC. Translation: CASSQGWGGREQY. The whole CDR3 sequence reads CASSQGWGGREQYF.

In the case of this clone: These gene names are mouse names. The CDR3 is cut off 1 residue early in the read; its end comes from the germline J gene. This sample includes further DNA sequences coding for the same CDR3. This chain connects TRBV3 to TRBJ2-2; D is undetermined. The CDR3 is 14 amino acids. V gave up 1 base and J gave up 1 base, with 4 bases separating them. Per the germline V gene, CDR1 is SNHLY and CDR2 is FYNGKV (reference sequence). This CDR3 reads CASSLEGNTGQLYF. The part of the CDR3 DNA that was read is TGTGCCAGCAGCTTAGAGGGAAACACCGGGCAGCTCTAC.

This clone was seen a single time. The germline and genes are mouse ones. The read gets to within 1 residue of the CDR3 end, and the germline J gene fills in the rest. The same CDR3 arises from other DNA sequences in this sample as well. This rearrangement joins TRBV13-3 to TRBJ2-3; D remains unclear. The CDR3 contains 13 residues. Looked up from germline, CDR1 is NNHDY and CDR2 is SYVADS. With 1 base removed from V and 0 bases from J, the gap between germline ends came to 3 bases. CDR3 protein: CASSDNSAETLYF. Incomplete CDR3 DNA: TGTGCCAGCAGTGATAACAGTGCAGAAACGCTGTAT.

As to this clone: Genes here carry mouse names. Read data end 1 residue before the CDR3 end; the end is taken from the germline J gene. The chain recombines TRBV16 with TRBJ2-5; D may be TRBD2 (6 bases). In germline, CDR1 is SGHSA, CDR2 FRNQAP. V lost 1 base, J lost 1 base, and 9 bases lay in between. This CDR3 is 15 amino acids long. The part of the CDR3 DNA that was read is TGTGCAAGCAGCTTAGCCTGGGGTTACCAAGACACCCAGTAC. Its translation is CASSLAWGYQDTQY. The CDR3 in its entirety is CASSLAWGYQDTQYF.

Notes on this clone: Each gene name is a mouse one. Read data end 1 residue before the CDR3 end; the end is taken from the germline J gene. V is TRBV4 and J is TRBJ2-3; D unclear. Trimming left V 6 bases short and J 3 bases short, with 4 bases between. The CDR3 has 11 amino acids. The germline V gene encodes CDR1 LGHDT and CDR2 YNNKQL (reference sequence). The CDR3 here is CASRGAETLYF. The DNA read from the CDR3 is TGTGCCAGCAGAGGGGCAGAAACGCTGTAT.

As for this clone: Germline and genes: mouse. The CDR3 end falls 1 residue outside the read, so it is completed with the germline J gene. This chain connects TRBV19 to TRBJ2-5, with TRBD1 matching over 9 bases. This CDR3 comprises 13 residues. Germline CDR1 FNHDT, CDR2 SITEND (reference sequence). With 5 bases clipped from V and 6 bases from J, the junction kept 4 bases outside the gene matches. The CDR3 loop reads CASSYRGPDTQYF. CDR3 bases read: TGTGCCAGCAGCTACAGGGGGCCGGACACCCAGTAC.

A remark on this clone: Germline and genes here are mouse. The read halts 1 residue ahead of the CDR3 end, with the missing end drawn from the germline J gene. This chain connects TRBV13-2 to TRBJ2-7; D remains ambiguous. Between the trimmed V and J ends, which lost 3 bases and 0 bases, there was a span of 13 bases. CDR1 is NNHNN, CDR2 SYGAGS, per germline (reference sequence). This CDR3 is 15 amino acids long. The covered CDR3 bases are TGTGCCAGCGGTGCTGAGGCCTGGTACTCCTATGAACAGTAC. This translates into CASGAEAWYSYEQY. The full CDR3 reads CASGAEAWYSYEQYF.

Comment on this clone: Genes and germline come from the mouse. The read stops 1 residue short of the end of the CDR3; the missing end is completed from the germline J gene. The chain joins TRBV15 to TRBJ2-4; D is unresolved. Trimming took 2 bases from V and 0 from J, leaving 3 bases between them. Per the germline V gene, CDR1 is SGHND and CDR2 is FRSKSL. The CDR3 consists of 13 residues. This CDR3 is CASSLRSQNTLYF. The sequenced CDR3 bases are TGTGCCAGCAGTTTAAGGAGTCAAAACACCTTGTAC.

A note on this clone: Gene names are mouse gene names. The CDR3 end falls 1 residue outside the read, so it is completed with the germline J gene. V is TRBV19 and J is TRBJ1-1; D is uncertain. The CDR3 has 12 residues. The ends were cut back, 5 bases at V and 0 bases at J, with 5 bases in the middle. From germline, CDR1 is FNHDT and CDR2 SITEND (reference sequence). The sequenced part of the CDR3 DNA is TGTGCCAGCAGGAGACAGAACACAGAAGTCTTC. Amino acids: CASRRQNTEVF. The entire CDR3 sequence reads CASRRQNTEVFF.

To note about this clone: Genes and germline are mouse. Read data end 1 residue before the CDR3 end; the end is taken from the germline J gene. The chain carries TRBV20 and TRBJ2-7; 8 nucleotides align to TRBD2. The CDR3 extends over 14 amino acids. Losses at the gene ends were 0 bases for V and 7 bases for J; bases not matched to a gene: 8. Per the germline V gene, CDR1 is GFQATS and CDR2 is STVNSAI. The CDR3 bases that were read are TGTGGTGCTAGGGAAGGGGGGGGCGCGGGGGAACAGTAC. Amino acids: CGAREGGGAGEQY. The CDR3, in full, reads CGAREGGGAGEQYF.

A word on this clone: The listed genes are named as in mouse. The read is 1 residue too short to cover the CDR3 end, so that end is filled in from the germline J gene. The genes are TRBV26 and TRBJ2-7, with a weak D call TRBD1 (5 bases). Trimming took 0 bases from V and 4 from J, leaving 7 bases between them. The germline CDR1 and CDR2 sequences are KGHPV and FQNQEV (reference sequence). The CDR3 has 13 amino acids. The sequenced part of the CDR3 DNA is TGTGCCAGCAGTCTGTCGAAGGGGTATGAACAGTAC. It translates to CASSLSKGYEQY. The full CDR3 protein is CASSLSKGYEQYF.

On this clone: The listed genes are named as in mouse. Coverage ceases 1 residue before the CDR3 finishes, and the germline J gene fills in the end. The V gene is TRBV13-1, the J gene TRBJ1-1; 8 bases are a match to TRBD1. The CDR3 consists of 13 residues. J gave up 0 bases and V 7 bases, and 2 bases lay outside the gene matches. The germline gives CDR1 NSHNY, CDR2 SYGAGN. The sequenced CDR3 bases are TGTGCCAGCGTGGGACAGGCAAACACAGAAGTCTTC. Encoded protein: CASVGQANTEVF. The full CDR3 protein is CASVGQANTEVFF.